A single count supports the clone carrying this T cell receptor beta chain. This record belongs to a study of T cell responses to AZD1222 COVID-19 vaccine. Whole-study context: Analysis merged second doses at about 4 or about 12 weeks.

Measured with immunoSEQ multiplex PCR; TCRdb has only the in-frame clones, and not every one. The table has approximately 180,000 clones, about 89% seen once. Germline V gene lookup returns CDR1 LNHDA and CDR2 SQIVND (reference sequence). The CDR3 has 15 residues. Trimming removed 3 bases from V and 2 bases from J, with 13 bases in between. This TCR came from an adult in good health. Sequences were derived from peripheral blood, sampled on day 0 of AZD1222 vaccination. This chain joins TRBV19 and TRBJ2-5, with D maybe TRBD1 (5 bases). The CDR3 sequence: CASSIGRGSQETQYF. The CDR3 DNA reads as TGTGCCAGTAGTATCGGAAGGGGATCACAAGAGACCCAGTACTTC.